This TCR beta chain was identified in a study of T cells in localized non-small cell lung cancer. The germline gives CDR1 MGHDK, CDR2 SYGVNS. CDR3 length: 12 residues. J lost 4 bases, V lost 7 bases, and 3 bases had no gene match. Sequenced by immunoSEQ multiplex PCR; TCRdb stores in-frame clones only, minus some. The sample carries approximately 67,000 clones, almost 85% recorded once. Remarks on this clone: What it binds is unknown.

Points from the study as a whole: The study found T cell clonality highest in uninvolved adjacent lung, above tumor. Appearing in adjacent lung were a median 57 of the top 100 tumor clones. Heterogeneity remains possible because sequencing was limited to only one tumor region. Elevated blood T cell density was associated with longer overall survival.

This chain uses TRBV25-1 with TRBJ1-1, with 7 bases matching TRBD1. This sample comprised peripheral blood, obtained before any cancer treatment. The source is an older female donor with stage I lung adenocarcinoma. CDR3: CASKGQSTEAFF. CDR3 nucleotide sequence: TGTGCCAGCAAGGGACAGAGCACTGAAGCTTTCTTT.